This T cell receptor beta chain was identified during a study of cytomegalovirus exposure and HLA in healthy donors. Study information: From HLA-typed donors, an early data release held tens of millions of unique TCRs. General study results and limits: An ancestry cluster, one associated with Asian ancestry, reportedly showed fewer N-insertions than the approximately 650-donor mean in a later analysis. It was reported that TCR beta sequences correctly inferred the HLA-A and HLA-B alleles for most subjects.

For this clone: Antigen unknown.

60 Vbeta and 13 Jbeta primers were used in PCR. Original methodology: About 9.9 million shared chains were among some 75 million unique TCR beta chains counted in a later analysis. Clones were read by immunoSEQ multiplex PCR, and TCRdb kept only the in-frame ones, dropping some. V, J and clone size derive from that table, while D and trimming were established from the DNA sequence. The sample holds around 130,000 clones, roughly 80% seen once. Germline V lookup: CDR1 KGHSH, CDR2 LQKENI. V gave up 3 bases and J gave up 7 bases, with 13 bases separating them. CDR3 length: 14 amino acids. The chain carries TRBV18 and TRBJ2-1; no clear D gene. The sample consisted of PBMCs. This TCR was sampled from a female donor in good health and CMV-seronegative. The CDR3 coding sequence is TGTGCCAGCTCACCCCCGGGTAAGAGGAATGAGCAGTTCTTC. As protein: CASSPPGKRNEQFF.